This TCR beta chain was sequenced during a study of regulatory T cells in long-lasting Graves disease. As to this clonotype: As yet, its antigen is unknown.

Sequencing libraries for TCR beta were prepared with iRepertoire HTBI primers and Arm-PCR of CDR3 regions. From the multiplex PCR reads, TCRdb called clonotypes with MiXCR, one entry per CDR3 protein. The sample includes over 650,000 distinct CDR3 sequences, about 30% seen only once; the top ten take roughly 41%. Trimming removed 5 bases from V and 0 bases from J, with 14 bases in between. The CDR3 length is 14 residues. Per germline, CDR1 DFQATT and CDR2 SNEGSKA (reference sequence). Study-level results: Thyroid tissue went unstudied; only peripheral blood was examined. The TCR repertoire of persistent Graves' patients was less diverse than that of newly diagnosed ones. Persistent disease was characterized by preferential usage of TRBV28, TRBJ1-2 and TRBJ2-5. Fewer public clonotypes were shared by new patients (around 1,000) than by persistent patients (around 2,900).

Time point: persistent/refractory GD, antithyroid drugs over 5 years with positive TRAb. PBMC-extracted RNA yielded the TCR library. Sequencing used peripheral blood mononuclear cells (PBMCs), obtained when the disease was refractory, from a patient treated with antithyroid drugs. The chain employs TRBV20-1 and TRBJ2-7; tentative D call: TRBD2 (6 bases). This receptor was identified in a female donor with Graves disease. CDR3 bases: TGCAGTGCTCCGGGGGAAGGAAGCTCCTACGAGCAGTACTTC. The encoded protein is CSAPGEGSSYEQYF.